A selection of T cell receptor beta chains follows, all from one sample in a study of CD8+CD57+ T cells in acquired aplastic anemia. One entry per CDR3 protein results from TCRdb running MiXCR on the reads. In the table there are about 120,000 distinct CDR3 sequences, about 40% of which are singletons. The sequenced sample consisted of sorted CD4+, CD8+, or CD8+CD57+ T cells (not recorded which) from PBMCs. Receptors were obtained from a human donor with aplastic anemia. Both conserved end residues are part of each CDR3. A D gene is named only where the DNA matches it firmly. Clone size is not always given. Where it is, it says once, few, many or a class for expanded clones.

cdr3_length	v_call	d_call	j_call	clone_size	cdr3_nt	cdr3_aa
15	TRBV10-3	.	TRBJ1-2	.	TGTGCCATCAGTGAGTCTGGGGGAGGAGGCTATGGCTACACCTTC	CAISESGGGGYGYTF
13	TRBV3-1	.	TRBJ2-1	many	TGTGCCAGCAGCCACCTAGCTTCCCATGAGCAGTTCTTC	CASSHLASHEQFF
15	TRBV19	TRBD2	TRBJ2-1	many	TGTGCCACTAACAGAGCGGGGGGTACCTACAATGAGCAGTTCTTC	CATNRAGGTYNEQFF
15	TRBV9	TRBD2	TRBJ2-1	.	TGTGCCAGCAGCTTAGCGGGGGCCTCCTACAATGAGCAGTTCTTC	CASSLAGASYNEQFF
14	TRBV9	TRBD2	TRBJ2-1	many	TGTGCCAGCGGGACTAGCGGAACTTACAATGAGCAGTTCTTC	CASGTSGTYNEQFF
13	TRBV2	.	TRBJ1-2	.	TGTGCCAGCAGTGAGGACGGTAACTATGGCTACACCTTC	CASSEDGNYGYTF
15	TRBV10-2	TRBD2	TRBJ2-3	once	TGCGCCAGCAGAGACCCCAGCGGGAGAACAGATACGCAGTATTTT	CASRDPSGRTDTQYF
17	TRBV5-1	.	TRBJ1-1	many	TGCGCCAGCAGCTTGTATTTCGTTGGGGCACGCAACACTGAAGCTTTCTTT	CASSLYFVGARNTEAFF
11	TRBV7-2	.	TRBJ1-2	many	TGTGCCAGCAGCGTCAGCTATGGCTACACCTTC	CASSVSYGYTF
14	TRBV19	.	TRBJ1-5	.	TGTGCCAGTACCTTCCATGGGCGCGATCAGCCCCAGCATTTT	CASTFHGRDQPQHF
14	TRBV20-1	TRBD1	TRBJ2-5	many	TGCAGTGCTATCCGGGACAGGGCCGCAGAGACCCAGTACTTC	CSAIRDRAAETQYF
15	TRBV2	.	TRBJ1-1	.	TGTGCCAGCAGCCAGCGGGGGGGCGGGGGGACTGAAGCTTTCTTT	CASSQRGGGGTEAFF
15	TRBV5-4	TRBD1	TRBJ1-4	many	TGTGCCAGCAGCTTGACAGGGGTGTCTAATGAAAAACTGTTTTTT	CASSLTGVSNEKLFF
14	TRBV20-1	TRBD1	TRBJ2-2	many	TGCAGTGCTAGAGACGACAGGGGTACCGGGGAGCTGTTTTTT	CSARDDRGTGELFF
12	TRBV28	.	TRBJ1-1	.	TGTGCCAGCAGTCCATATAAGTCTGGAGCTTTCTTT	CASSPYKSGAFF
15	TRBV6-1	TRBD2	TRBJ2-1	.	TGTGCCAGCAGTGATCGTCAGGGAGGGGCGAAGGTTCAGTTCTTC	CASSDRQGGAKVQFF
14	TRBV24-1	.	TRBJ2-3	many	TGTGCCACCAGTTGGGGGTTGAGCACAGATACGCAGTATTTT	CATSWGLSTDTQYF
15	TRBV5-6	TRBD2	TRBJ2-5	.	TGTGCCAGCAGCCCCGGGACTAGCGCCAAAGAGACCCAGTACTTC	CASSPGTSAKETQYF